The rows below give T cell receptor beta chains drawn from one sample of a study of PD-1 blockade in classical Hodgkin lymphoma. Produced via immunoSEQ multiplex PCR; TCRdb's table is partial and in-frame only. The table has about 99,000 clones, roughly 76% seen once. This specimen consisted of peripheral blood mononuclear cells (PBMCs), obtained before the second cycle of nivolumab. The receptors derive from a human donor with classical Hodgkin lymphoma. Both conserved end residues are part of each CDR3. D genes are given only for firm matches. The size entry is marked missing in some rows and otherwise reads once, few, many or a size class.

NA	TRBJ1-1	few	TRBV18	CASSPVTGNTEAFF	TGTGCCAGCTCACCGGTTACAGGGAACACTGAAGCTTTCTTT
TRBD1	TRBJ1-2	NA	TRBV30	CAWSVGTAIIGYTF	TGTGCCTGGAGTGTAGGGACAGCCATTATCGGCTACACTTTC
NA	TRBJ2-1	NA	TRBV27	CASSFFRDQPQGEQFF	TGTGCCAGCAGTTTCTTTCGGGACCAGCCTCAAGGAGAGCAGTTCTTC
NA	TRBJ2-1	few	TRBV6-5	CASSYSEGTKQFF	TGTGCCAGCAGTTACTCGGAGGGGACAAAGCAGTTCTTC
NA	TRBJ1-4	NA	TRBV5-6	CASSFMGNEKLFF	TGTGCCAGCAGCTTTATGGGAAATGAAAAACTGTTTTTT
NA	TRBJ2-5	NA	TRBV29-1	CSVDVGVVETQYF	TGCAGCGTTGACGTGGGAGTCGTAGAGACCCAGTACTTC
NA	TRBJ2-7	NA	TRBV5-1	CASSPGTARSYEQYF	TGCGCCAGCAGCCCAGGGACTGCCAGATCCTACGAGCAGTACTTC
TRBD1	TRBJ2-7	NA	TRBV19	CASSPIGTGQSYEQYF	TGTGCCAGTAGTCCTATCGGGACAGGGCAATCCTACGAGCAGTACTTC
NA	TRBJ2-1	NA	TRBV15	CATSGNNEQFF	TGTGCCACCAGCGGGAACAATGAGCAGTTCTTC
NA	TRBJ2-1	NA	TRBV28	CASSPSSFTSYNEQFF	TGTGCCAGCAGTCCTTCGTCCTTTACGTCCTACAATGAGCAGTTCTTC
TRBD1	TRBJ2-3	NA	TRBV27	CASSLFRQGPSTDTQYF	TGTGCCAGCAGTTTGTTCCGACAGGGTCCTAGCACAGATACGCAGTATTTT
TRBD1	TRBJ2-7	once	TRBV5-1	CASSLRVAQGALYEQYF	TGCGCCAGCAGCTTAAGGGTAGCGCAGGGGGCCTTATACGAGCAGTACTTC
NA	TRBJ1-4	NA	TRBV27	CASSPRQREKLFF	TGTGCCAGCAGTCCCCGACAGCGTGAAAAACTGTTTTTT
NA	TRBJ2-7	NA	TRBV7-2	CASSLVWGDYEQYF	TGTGCCAGCAGCCTAGTGTGGGGTGACTACGAGCAGTACTTC
TRBD1	TRBJ1-5	NA	TRBV6-1	CASSGGTVRNQPQHF	TGTGCCAGCAGTGGGGGGACAGTGCGTAATCAGCCCCAGCATTTT
NA	TRBJ1-5	NA	TRBV19	CASSIRGEGGNQPQHF	TGTGCCAGTAGTATTAGAGGGGAAGGGGGCAATCAGCCCCAGCATTTT
NA	TRBJ2-3	NA	TRBV5-1	CASSQRSGDTQYF	TGCGCCAGCAGCCAGCGGTCTGGCGATACGCAGTATTTT
TRBD2	TRBJ2-7	NA	TRBV5-1	CASSTAGLAGYEQYF	TGCGCCAGCAGCACAGCGGGACTAGCGGGCTACGAGCAGTACTTC
NA	TRBJ1-2	NA	TRBV14	CASSQDRGGTGGYTF	TGTGCCAGCAGCCAAGATCGCGGGGGCACGGGGGGCTACACCTTC
TRBD2	TRBJ2-1	NA	TRBV18	CASSSGRALNEQFF	TGTGCCAGCTCAAGCGGGAGGGCCTTGAATGAGCAGTTCTTC
TRBD2	TRBJ2-1	NA	TRBV11-2	CASSSLTSRRGYEQFF	TGTGCCAGCAGCTCACTGACTAGCAGAAGAGGTTATGAGCAGTTCTTC
TRBD2	TRBJ2-3	NA	TRBV12-5	CASGLGLAGEADTQYF	TGTGCTAGTGGTTTGGGACTAGCGGGAGAGGCAGATACGCAGTATTTT
TRBD2	TRBJ2-1	NA	TRBV30	CAWSEGAGGPETQFF	TGTGCCTGGAGTGAAGGAGCGGGAGGGCCCGAGACGCAGTTCTTC
NA	TRBJ1-4	NA	TRBV7-5	CVRSPTFSPIDEKLFF	TGTGTCAGAAGCCCCACGTTTTCTCCGATTGATGAAAAACTGTTTTTT
TRBD2	TRBJ2-1	NA	TRBV27	CASSLALAGVGGYNEQFF	TGTGCCAGCAGTTTAGCACTAGCGGGAGTAGGAGGGTACAATGAGCAGTTCTTC
NA	TRBJ1-1	NA	TRBV2	CASSEVTVPATEAFF	TGTGCCAGCAGTGAAGTCACAGTCCCGGCCACTGAAGCTTTCTTT
NA	TRBJ1-5	NA	TRBV2	CASSETVSNQPQHF	TGTGCCAGCAGTGAGACAGTTAGCAATCAGCCCCAGCATTTT
NA	TRBJ1-2	NA	TRBV25-1	CASSEYGGSGYGYTF	TGTGCCAGCAGTGAATATGGGGGAAGTGGCTATGGCTACACCTTC
TRBD2	TRBJ2-2	NA	TRBV7-9	CASSLNSGGTGELFF	TGTGCCAGCAGCTTAAATAGCGGGGGCACCGGGGAGCTGTTTTTT
TRBD2	TRBJ2-5	NA	TRBV6-6	CASSYGVAGVETQYF	TGTGCCAGCAGTTACGGGGTAGCGGGAGTCGAGACCCAGTACTTC
TRBD1	TRBJ1-2	NA	TRBV15	CATSSLQGTGSYGYTF	TGTGCCACCAGCAGTCTCCAGGGGACAGGGAGCTATGGCTACACCTTC
NA	TRBJ2-6	few	TRBV13	CASRYGRANSGANVLTF	TGTGCCAGCCGTTATGGGCGGGCCAACTCTGGGGCCAACGTCCTGACTTTC
NA	TRBJ2-7	NA	TRBV5-4	CASSLEREYNEQYF	TGTGCCAGCAGCTTGGAACGGGAGTATAACGAGCAGTACTTC
NA	TRBJ1-4	NA	TRBV21-1	CASSKTGAHSKTNEKLFF	TGTGCCAGCAGCAAAACCGGGGCCCATTCGAAGACTAATGAAAAACTGTTTTTT